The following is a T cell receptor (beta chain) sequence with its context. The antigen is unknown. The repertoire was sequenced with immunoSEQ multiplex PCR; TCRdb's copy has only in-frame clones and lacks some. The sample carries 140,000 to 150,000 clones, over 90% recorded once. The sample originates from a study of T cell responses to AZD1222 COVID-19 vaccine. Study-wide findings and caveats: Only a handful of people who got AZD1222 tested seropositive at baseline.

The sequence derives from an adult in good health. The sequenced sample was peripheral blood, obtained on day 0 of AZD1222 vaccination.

The CDR3 DNA reads as TGTGCCACCCTGGGGGGGATCTCCTACGAGCAGTACTTC. Encoded protein: CATLGGISYEQYF. The V call is TRBV12-3 or TRBV12-4, the J call TRBJ2-7; 7 nucleotides match TRBD2. The V gene end was trimmed by 10 bases and the J gene end by 0 bases; junction bases not matched to a gene: 6. CDR3 length: 13 residues.